Sequencing of this T cell receptor beta chain was carried out in a study of T and B cells in COVID-19 patients. The CDR3 extends over 15 amino acids. Trimming shortened V by 7 bases and J by 5 bases, and 17 bases separated the two germline ends. Each TRB amplification used about 220-500 ng of genomic DNA from blood. BIOMED2 TRB-A/B primer pools were used in multiplex TRB PCR. One entry per CDR3 protein, called by TCRdb with MiXCR from the multiplex PCR reads. There are about 23,000 distinct CDR3 sequences in the sample; 25% to 30% occur only once, and 2.5% to 3% lies in the top ten. Sequencing used blood. This chain uses TRBV12-3 or TRBV12-4 with TRBJ2-2; D uncertain. The origin of this receptor is a human donor who had recovered from COVID-19. The DNA for the CDR3 is TGTGCCAGCACCGCGGACCGGTCGAGAACCGGGGAGCTGTTTTTT. It codes for CASTADRSRTGELFF.